The 12 T cell receptor beta chains below were found in one sample sequenced in a study of blood T cells in healthy people across ages. A second PCR, run for about 7 to 11 cycles, used a sample-barcoded 5' primer plus a J-beta primer mix. MiXCR, applied by TCRdb to the 5' RACE reads, yields one record per CDR3 protein. This sample has some 690,000 distinct CDR3 sequences; about a fifth occur once, and the top ten carry about 22%. The sample was blood. These receptors were taken from a man aged 65 to 85 in good health.

This chain uses TRBV28 with TRBJ2-5, with 7 bases fitting TRBD2. The J call may not be correct, given that the DNA end is closer to TRBJ2-7. Germline CDR1 is MDHEN and CDR2 is SYDVKM. The CDR3 totals 14 residues. CDR3 bases: TGTGCCAGCAGTTCCCCGACTAGCCTCTACGAGCAGTACGTC. This encodes CASSSPTSLYEQYV.

The CDR3 coding sequence is TGTGCCAGCAGCTTAACGGGACTAGTCTACAATGAGCAGTTCTTC. It specifies CASSLTGLVYNEQFF. The V gene is TRBV7-2, the J gene TRBJ2-1, with TRBD2 matching 8 bases. CDR3 length: 15 amino acids. Germline-derived CDR1 and CDR2 are SGHTA and FQGNSA. The V segment lost 2 bases and the J segment 3 bases; nucleotides outside the gene matches: 3.

This clonotype was seen repeatedly, ten times or more. The rearrangement links TRBV5-1 to TRBJ2-3; TRBD2 is a possible D gene (6 bases). Between the trimmed V and J ends, which lost 1 base and 2 bases, there was a span of 11 bases. Germline CDR1 SGHRS, CDR2 YFSETQ. CDR3 length: 15 amino acids. CDR3 protein: CASSLQRGNTDTQYF. The CDR3 nucleotides read TGCGCCAGCAGCTTGCAGCGCGGGAACACAGATACGCAGTATTTT.

The CDR3 loop is CASSSPGQGARGYTF. The CDR3 coding sequence is TGTGCCAGCAGTTCACCGGGACAGGGGGCGCGCGGCTACACCTTC. This chain joins TRBV12-3 or TRBV12-4 and TRBJ1-2; 12 bases fit TRBD1. This CDR3 is built from 15 residues. Trimming took 4 bases from V and 8 from J; bases not matched to a gene: 8.

This clonotype was found a few times. The chain links TRBV7-8 to TRBJ1-5, with 7 bases matching TRBD1. Germline assignment: CDR1 SGHVS and CDR2 FQNEAQ. The CDR3 totals 16 residues. J was trimmed by 2 bases and V by 3 bases; bases with no gene match: 7. In nucleotides, the CDR3 is TGTGCCAGCAGCTTCACGAACAGGGGAGGCAATCAGCCCCAGCATTTT. It yields the protein CASSFTNRGGNQPQHF.

This clonotype showed up just a few times. This chain links TRBV11-2 with TRBJ2-5; tentative D call: TRBD1 (6 bases). The DNA end is more similar to TRBJ2-1, so the J call may be wrong. CDR1 and CDR2 (germline): SGHAT, FQNNGV. The CDR3 loop spans 13 amino acids. The CDR3 bases are TGTGCCAGCAGCTCTGGACAGATCAATGAGCAGTTCTTC. Translation: CASSSGQINEQFF.

This clonotype appeared a single time. The chain has TRBV4-1 and TRBJ2-2; 7 bases match TRBD2. Germline-derived CDR1 and CDR2 are MGHRA and YSYEKL. CDR3 length: 13 amino acids. V was clipped by 2 bases and J by 7 bases; unmatched bases: 1. CDR3 amino acids: CASSQQRDGELFF. In DNA, the CDR3 is TGCGCCAGCAGCCAACAGCGGGACGGGGAGCTGTTTTTT.

The V and J genes are TRBV27 and TRBJ2-7; 7 bases agree with TRBD2. CDR3 size: 15 residues. The V and J ends lost 2 bases and 5 bases, in that order; junction bases with no gene match: 9. Germline V gives CDR1 MNHEY, CDR2 SMNVEV (reference sequence). The CDR3 region is CASSLLAGVGNEQYV. The CDR3 nucleotides read TGTGCCAGCAGTTTACTGGCGGGAGTTGGTAACGAGCAGTACGTC.

Here the CDR3 reads CASTPTEPGELFF. CDR3 sequence (DNA): TGCGCCAGCACCCCCACAGAACCCGGGGAGCTGTTTTTT. The V and J genes are TRBV5-1 and TRBJ2-2; D remains ambiguous. The V gene's germline CDR1 is SGHRS and CDR2 YFSETQ. Trimming removed 6 bases from V and 6 bases from J, with 12 bases in between. CDR3 length: 13 residues.

This clonotype was observed many times. The chain combines TRBV12-3 or TRBV12-4 with TRBJ2-1, with 7 positions matching TRBD1. The CDR3 is 14 amino acids. The junction had 9 bases not matched to a gene; V was cut back by 6 bases and J by 7 bases. The CDR3 nucleotides are TGTGCCAGCAGGCCGAACAGGGGTTGGAATGAGCAGTTCTTC. Translated: CASRPNRGWNEQFF.

V and J are TRBV15 and TRBJ2-3; 9 bases are a match to TRBD2. The CDR3 length is 15 residues. Trimming removed 4 bases from V and 2 bases from J; junction bases left unmatched: 4. In germline, CDR1 is LNHNV, CDR2 YYDKDF (reference sequence). The CDR3: CATSILAGATDTQYF. CDR3 DNA sequence: TGTGCCACCAGCATATTAGCGGGGGCCACAGATACGCAGTATTTT. The whole variable domain, remainder taken from reference TRBV15 and TRBJ2-3, is DAMVIQNPRYQVTQFGKPVTLSCSQTLNHNVMYWYQQKSSQAPKLLFHYYDKDFNNEADTPDNFQSRRPNTSFCFLDIRSPGLGDTAMYLCATSILAGATDTQYFGPGTRLTVL.

The table lists this clonotype with a few counts. The CDR3 DNA follows: TGTGCCAGCAGCCCGCAGAAGGGACAGGTTGAGCAGTACTTC. This gives the protein CASSPQKGQVEQYF. The J gene is TRBJ2-7, the V gene TRBV14; 8 bases are a match to TRBD1. V shed 4 bases and J 7 bases; nucleotides not matched to a gene: 9. From germline, CDR1 is SGHDN and CDR2 FVKESK. The CDR3 spans 14 residues.